The rows below give T cell receptor beta chains drawn from one sample of a study of T cell responses to AZD1222 COVID-19 vaccine. The method was immunoSEQ multiplex PCR; TCRdb's version includes in-frame clones alone and lacks a portion of them. Counted here are 120,000 to 150,000 clones, approximately 90% occurring once; the ten biggest clones make up 3% to 4%. The sample in question was peripheral blood, obtained on day 0 of MenACWY control vaccination. The origin of the receptors is an adult in good health. Each CDR3 is given with its conserved first and last residue. Fields, in order: J gene, clone size, V gene, D gene, CDR3 DNA, CDR3 protein. D genes are given only for firm matches. Only some rows state a clone size, as once, few, many or a class for expanded clones.

J: TRBJ1-2
size: NA
V: TRBV6-6
D: NA
DNA: TGTGCCAGCAGCCCTCGAACGGGGTATGGCTACACCTTC
CDR3: CASSPRTGYGYTF

J: TRBJ1-1
size: NA
V: TRBV7-3
D: NA
DNA: TGTGCCAGCAGCTTAACGGGGGGAAGGAGAAACACTGAAGCTTTCTTT
CDR3: CASSLTGGRRNTEAFF

J: TRBJ1-1
size: NA
V: TRBV2
D: TRBD1
DNA: TGTGCCAGCCGGGTAGACAGGGGAGGGAACACTGAAGCTTTCTTT
CDR3: CASRVDRGGNTEAFF

J: TRBJ2-1
size: NA
V: TRBV28
D: NA
DNA: TGTGCCAGCACTTCAACGGGGCGCGGTGAGCAGTTCTTC
CDR3: CASTSTGRGEQFF

J: TRBJ1-2
size: NA
V: TRBV28
D: TRBD1
DNA: TGTGCCAGCAGTACCATGACAGGGGGCAACTATGGCTACACCTTC
CDR3: CASSTMTGGNYGYTF

J: TRBJ1-1
size: NA
V: TRBV27
D: NA
DNA: TGTGCCAGCAGTTTGGCGGGGGCAAGGGGCACTGAAGCTTTCTTT
CDR3: CASSLAGARGTEAFF

J: TRBJ2-2
size: NA
V: TRBV7-2
D: TRBD2
DNA: TGTGCCAGCAGCCCGACTAGCGGGAGGACCGGGGAGCTGTTTTTT
CDR3: CASSPTSGRTGELFF

J: TRBJ1-4
size: NA
V: TRBV7-9
D: NA
DNA: TGTGCCAGCAGCTTAGGGACGGATAGGTCTGAAAAACTGTTTTTT
CDR3: CASSLGTDRSEKLFF

J: TRBJ1-2
size: NA
V: TRBV29-1
D: TRBD1
DNA: TGCAGCCTTGGTATACAGGGGGCAGGCGGCTACACCTTC
CDR3: CSLGIQGAGGYTF

J: TRBJ1-2
size: few
V: TRBV19
D: TRBD1
DNA: TGTGCCAGTACCTTCCGGGACAGGGGGCCGGGCTATGGCTACACCTTC
CDR3: CASTFRDRGPGYGYTF

J: TRBJ1-1
size: NA
V: TRBV7-2
D: NA
DNA: TGTGCCAGCAGCTTAGAGGGTGACACTGAAGCTTTCTTT
CDR3: CASSLEGDTEAFF

J: TRBJ2-2
size: NA
V: TRBV7-3
D: TRBD1
DNA: TGTGCCAGCAGCCCCGGACAGGGGACCGGGGAGCTGTTTTTT
CDR3: CASSPGQGTGELFF

J: TRBJ1-2
size: NA
V: TRBV5-1
D: TRBD1
DNA: TGCGCCAGCAGCTTGGACAGGGGAGAAGATGGCTACACCTTC
CDR3: CASSLDRGEDGYTF

J: TRBJ1-3
size: NA
V: TRBV19
D: NA
DNA: TGTGCCACCCACGCGACAGTATCTGGAAACACCATATATTTT
CDR3: CATHATVSGNTIYF

J: TRBJ2-1
size: NA
V: TRBV9
D: TRBD1
DNA: TGTGCCAGCAGCGTAGACAGGGGCTCCTACAATGAGCAGTTCTTC
CDR3: CASSVDRGSYNEQFF

J: TRBJ1-1
size: NA
V: TRBV7-2
D: TRBD1
DNA: TGTGCCAGCAGCTTAGAAGATTTAAGGACAGGGATGACTGAAGCTTTCTTT
CDR3: CASSLEDLRTGMTEAFF

J: TRBJ1-4
size: few
V: TRBV6-5
D: TRBD1
DNA: TGTGCCAGCAGTTACATGACCGGGACAGGGGATGAAAAACTGTTTTTT
CDR3: CASSYMTGTGDEKLFF

J: TRBJ2-7
size: NA
V: TRBV2
D: TRBD2
DNA: TGTGCCAGCACGGGACTAGCGGGAGGCTACGAGCAGTACTTC
CDR3: CASTGLAGGYEQYF

J: TRBJ2-1
size: NA
V: TRBV7-9
D: TRBD2
DNA: TGTGCCAGCAGGACGGGACTAGGTTACGATGAGCAGTTCTTC
CDR3: CASRTGLGYDEQFF

J: TRBJ2-7
size: NA
V: TRBV4-2
D: NA
DNA: TGTGCCAGCAGCGCCCGGGACTTGAGCTCCTACGAGCAGTACTTC
CDR3: CASSARDLSSYEQYF

J: TRBJ2-3
size: NA
V: TRBV6-1
D: NA
DNA: TGTGCCAGCAGTGAATTGGCGGGGGCACTCACAGATACGCAGTATTTT
CDR3: CASSELAGALTDTQYF

J: TRBJ2-2
size: few
V: TRBV6-5
D: NA
DNA: TGTGCCAGCAGCAGAGGAGGGATTAGGACCGGGGAGCTGTTTTTT
CDR3: CASSRGGIRTGELFF

J: TRBJ2-7
size: once
V: TRBV2
D: NA
DNA: TGTGCCAGCAGTGGGGAGCCCTACGAGCAGTACTTC
CDR3: CASSGEPYEQYF

J: TRBJ1-5
size: NA
V: TRBV6-2/TRBV6-3
D: NA
DNA: TGTGCCAGCAGTTACAGGCGGGGGAGTATCAATCAGCCCCAGCATTTT
CDR3: CASSYRRGSINQPQHF

J: TRBJ2-5
size: once
V: TRBV7-8
D: NA
DNA: TGTGCCAGCAGCTTACGCCGACAGAGGGAACAAGAGACCCAGTACTTC
CDR3: CASSLRRQREQETQYF

J: TRBJ1-4
size: NA
V: TRBV19
D: NA
DNA: TGTGCCAGTAATGAAGGAGCAACTAATGAAAAACTGTTTTTT
CDR3: CASNEGATNEKLFF

J: TRBJ2-3
size: NA
V: TRBV13
D: TRBD1
DNA: TGTGCCAGCAGCCGGGGACAGACTCTAGATACGCAGTATTTT
CDR3: CASSRGQTLDTQYF

J: TRBJ2-2
size: NA
V: TRBV15
D: TRBD2
DNA: TGTGCCACCAGCAGAGCGGGTGATCGGGGGGCCGGGGAGCTGTTTTTT
CDR3: CATSRAGDRGAGELFF

J: TRBJ1-4
size: NA
V: TRBV28
D: TRBD1
DNA: TGTGCCAGCAGGGACAGGGGAAGGGGCGAAAAACTGTTTTTT
CDR3: CASRDRGRGEKLFF

J: TRBJ2-1
size: NA
V: TRBV7-9
D: NA
DNA: TGTGCCAGCAGCTTAGCGCTCAATGAGCAGTTCTTC
CDR3: CASSLALNEQFF

J: TRBJ2-7
size: NA
V: TRBV15
D: NA
DNA: TGTGCCACCAGCAGCGGGAAGACAGGAAATCTTTACGAGCAGTACTTC
CDR3: CATSSGKTGNLYEQYF

J: TRBJ2-3
size: NA
V: TRBV7-2
D: TRBD2
DNA: TGTGCCAGCAGCTTAGGAGCGGGGAACACAGATACGCAGTATTTT
CDR3: CASSLGAGNTDTQYF

J: TRBJ1-2
size: NA
V: TRBV7-9
D: NA
DNA: TGTGCCAGCAGCTTCCGAGTAGGGAATGGCTACACCTTC
CDR3: CASSFRVGNGYTF

J: TRBJ1-2
size: once
V: TRBV2
D: TRBD1
DNA: TGTGCCAGCAGTGAAGGACAGGGAACGGAGAGCTACACCTTC
CDR3: CASSEGQGTESYTF

J: TRBJ1-1
size: NA
V: TRBV3-1/TRBV3-2
D: TRBD1
DNA: TGTGCCAGCAGCCCGGGACAGGCCAACACTGAAGCTTTCTTT
CDR3: CASSPGQANTEAFF

J: TRBJ2-5
size: NA
V: TRBV19
D: TRBD1
DNA: TGTGCCAGTAGTGGGACAGGCGGGGTGGAGACCCAGTACTTC
CDR3: CASSGTGGVETQYF

J: TRBJ2-3
size: NA
V: TRBV11-3
D: TRBD1
DNA: TGTGCCAGCAGCCGGGGACAGGAGAGCACAGATACGCAGTATTTT
CDR3: CASSRGQESTDTQYF

J: TRBJ1-2
size: once
V: TRBV6-5
D: NA
DNA: TGTGCCAGCAGTTACTCGTCGGAGGGATACTATGGCTACACCTTC
CDR3: CASSYSSEGYYGYTF

J: TRBJ1-1
size: NA
V: TRBV5-4
D: NA
DNA: TGTGCCAGCAGCTATAAGGGTCGGGACACTGAAGCTTTCTTT
CDR3: CASSYKGRDTEAFF

J: TRBJ1-5
size: NA
V: TRBV24-1
D: NA
DNA: TGTGCCACCAGTGATTTCGGAGATCAGCCCCAGCATTTT
CDR3: CATSDFGDQPQHF